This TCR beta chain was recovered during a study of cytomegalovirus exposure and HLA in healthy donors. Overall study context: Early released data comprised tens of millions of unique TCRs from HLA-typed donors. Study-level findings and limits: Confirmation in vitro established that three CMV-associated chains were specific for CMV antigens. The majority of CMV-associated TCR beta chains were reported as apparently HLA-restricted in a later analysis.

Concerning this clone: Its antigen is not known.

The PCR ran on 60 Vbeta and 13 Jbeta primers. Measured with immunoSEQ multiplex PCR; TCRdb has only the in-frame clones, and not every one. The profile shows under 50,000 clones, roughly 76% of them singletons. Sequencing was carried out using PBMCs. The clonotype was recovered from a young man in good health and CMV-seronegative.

CDR3 in amino acids: CASSGDSYLQYF. As DNA, the CDR3 is TGTGCCAGTAGTGGGGACAGCTACCTGCAGTACTTC. The rearrangement joins TRBV19 to TRBJ2-7, with 7 nucleotides matching TRBD1. Per the germline V gene, CDR1 is LNHDA and CDR2 is SQIVND (reference sequence). Unmatched junction bases numbered 7, after V lost 5 bases and J lost 9 bases. The CDR3 is 12 amino acids.